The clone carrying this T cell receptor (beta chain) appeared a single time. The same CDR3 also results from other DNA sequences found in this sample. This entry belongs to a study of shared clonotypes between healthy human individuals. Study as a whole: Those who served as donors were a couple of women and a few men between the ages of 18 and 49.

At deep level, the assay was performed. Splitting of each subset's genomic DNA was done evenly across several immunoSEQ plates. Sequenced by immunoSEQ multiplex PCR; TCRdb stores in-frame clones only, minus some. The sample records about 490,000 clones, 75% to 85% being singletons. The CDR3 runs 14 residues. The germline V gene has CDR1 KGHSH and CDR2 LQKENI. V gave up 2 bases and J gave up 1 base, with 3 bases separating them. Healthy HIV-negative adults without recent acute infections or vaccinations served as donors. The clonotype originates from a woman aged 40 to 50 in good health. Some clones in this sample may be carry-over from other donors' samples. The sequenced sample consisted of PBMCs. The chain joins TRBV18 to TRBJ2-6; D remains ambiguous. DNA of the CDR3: TGTGCCAGCTCACCAGGGTCTGGGGCCAACGTCCTGACTTTC. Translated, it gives CASSPGSGANVLTF. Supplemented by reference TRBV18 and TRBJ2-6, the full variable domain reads NAGVMQNPRHLVRRRGQEARLRCSPMKGHSHVYWYRQLPEEGLKFMVYLQKENIIDESGMPKERFSAEFPKEGPSILRIQQVVRGDSAAYFCASSPGSGANVLTFGAGSRLTVL.